The 27 T cell receptor beta chains reported below all come from one sample, sequenced in a study. TCRdb called the 5' RACE reads again in MiXCR, with one record for every CDR3 protein. The repertoire has approximately 40,000 distinct CDR3 sequences, roughly 30% of them found once; the top ten carry about 4%. Sequencing was performed on tumor-infiltrating memory CD4+ T cells sorted from the breast tumor. Documented subset: memory CD4+ T cells, CD4+CD45RO+CD25-. These receptor sequences come from a female donor with breast cancer.

A note on this clonotype: The CDR3 does not close with the conserved phenylalanine or tryptophan, likely indicating a read error. The chain has TRBV6-4 and TRBJ2-2; D is possibly TRBD1 (5 bases). V shed 4 bases and J shed 3 bases, with 12 bases lying between them. Germline CDR1 MRHNA, CDR2 SNTAGT. CDR3 length equals 15 residues. For the CDR3, the DNA is TGTGCCAGCAGTGCAGATGGGGCTGACACCGGGGAGCTGTTTCTT. Encoded protein: CASSADGADTGELFL.

This clonotype was counted ten times or more. The gene calls are TRBV29-1 and TRBJ2-1, with TRBD1 as a possible D gene (6 bases). The length of the CDR3 is 14 residues. The V end was cut by 7 bases, the J end by 0 bases, with 13 bases between. Looked up from germline, CDR1 is SQVTM and CDR2 is ANQGSEA. DNA for the CDR3: TGCAGCGGGTCTATACAGGGCTCCTACAATGAGCAGTTCTTC. The encoded protein is CSGSIQGSYNEQFF.

This chain connects TRBV5-1 to TRBJ2-1; D may be TRBD2 (5 bases). The CDR3 is made up of 13 amino acids. Trimming shortened V by 5 bases and J by 9 bases, and 15 bases separated the two germline ends. Per the germline V gene, CDR1 is SGHRS and CDR2 is YFSETQ. The CDR3 sequence is CASRREGLSEQFF. The CDR3 DNA is TGCGCCAGCAGGAGGGAAGGGTTATCTGAGCAGTTCTTC.

This sequence joins TRBV6-5 and TRBJ1-2; D call uncertain. CDR3 length: 11 amino acids. V lost 2 bases to trimming and J lost 10 bases, with 8 bases between them. Per the germline V gene, CDR1 is MNHEY and CDR2 is SVGAGI. The CDR3 DNA reads TGTGCCAGCAGTTACGATGGGGTCTACACCTTC. Amino acids: CASSYDGVYTF.

In its sample, this clonotype was seen a few times. This chain links TRBV15 with TRBJ1-5, with no clear D. Per germline, CDR1 LNHNV and CDR2 YYDKDF (reference sequence). V lost 0 bases to trimming and J lost 4 bases, with 7 bases between them. The CDR3 is 14 residues long. The CDR3 DNA reads TGTGCCACCAGCAGAGACAGAGAGAATCAGCCCCAGCATTTT. This gives the protein CATSRDRENQPQHF. Variable domain in full (rest from reference TRBV15 and TRBJ1-5): DAMVIQNPRYQVTQFGKPVTLSCSQTLNHNVMYWYQQKSSQAPKLLFHYYDKDFNNEADTPDNFQSRRPNTSFCFLDIRSPGLGDTAMYLCATSRDRENQPQHFGDGTRLSIL.

This rearrangement joins TRBV6-1 to TRBJ1-1; no definite D call. Germline values: CDR1 MNHNS, CDR2 SASEGT. The CDR3 length is 13 residues. Trimming stripped 6 bases from V and 1 base from J, with 9 bases between. The CDR3 region is CASRPTPNTEAFF. CDR3 nucleotide sequence: TGTGCCAGCAGGCCGACACCGAACACTGAAGCTTTCTTT.

The chain couples TRBV5-6 to TRBJ1-3, with D unclear. Germline V gene sequence: CDR1 SGHDT, CDR2 YYEEEE. The V end was cut by 4 bases, the J end by 4 bases, with 15 bases between. There are 15 residues in the CDR3. The CDR3 spells CASSTPGFRGNTIYF. The CDR3 bases are TGTGCCAGCAGCACCCCCGGCTTCCGAGGAAACACCATATATTTT.

This clonotype has only a few counts. The chain couples TRBV18 to TRBJ2-3; possibly TRBD1 for D (5 bases). Germline V lookup: CDR1 KGHSH, CDR2 LQKENI. V was trimmed by 1 base and J by 1 base, leaving 9 bases between them. This CDR3 has 15 amino acids. Here the CDR3 DNA reads TGTGCCAGCTCACCACTCCAGGGTCGCACAGATACGCAGTATTTT. Translating it yields CASSPLQGRTDTQYF.

This clonotype has a handful of counts. The chain has TRBV4-1 and TRBJ2-7; D gene unclear. CDR1 MGHRA and CDR2 YSYEKL come from the germline V gene. The V end lost 2 bases, the J end lost 0 bases, and 8 bases lay between the germline ends. This CDR3 contains 14 residues. CDR3 bases: TGCGCCAGCAGCCAATCTGGGAACTCCTACGAGCAGTACTTC. Encoded protein: CASSQSGNSYEQYF.

This clonotype has a count of ten or more. The J gene is TRBJ1-5, the V gene TRBV12-3 or TRBV12-4; TRBD1 matches at 7 bases. V lost 2 bases and J lost 5; bases outside the gene matches: 3. The CDR3 consists of 14 residues. The CDR3 DNA is TGTGCCAGCAGTTTAACAGGGGTGGATCAGCCCCAGCATTTT. Translating it yields CASSLTGVDQPQHF.

This clonotype has a handful of counts. The chain links TRBV12-3 or TRBV12-4 to TRBJ2-1; D not resolved. The CDR3 covers 11 residues. V was trimmed by 3 bases and J by 8 bases, leaving 5 bases between them. CDR3 protein: CASSFRDEQFF. The CDR3 DNA is TGTGCCAGCAGTTTTAGAGATGAGCAGTTCTTC.

The chain joins TRBV7-9 to TRBJ1-5; a weak D match, TRBD1 (6 bases). The CDR3 is made up of 13 amino acids. V was shortened by 5 bases and J by 6 bases, with 11 bases between the two germline ends. CDR1 and CDR2 from the germline V gene are SEHNR and FQNEAQ (reference sequence). CDR3 sequence: CASSRGGGQPQHF. Here the CDR3 DNA reads TGTGCCAGCAGCCGAGGGGGTGGTCAGCCCCAGCATTTT.

This clonotype was counted at least ten times. This sequence joins TRBV4-1 and TRBJ1-1; no clear D. Germline values: CDR1 MGHRA, CDR2 YSYEKL. Trimming removed 3 bases at V and 2 bases at J, with 7 bases between. The CDR3 extends over 13 amino acids. CDR3 sequence: CASSQGINTEAFF. CDR3 DNA: TGCGCCAGCAGCCAGGGTATTAACACTGAAGCTTTCTTT.

The CDR3: CASSLGSGGYGNEQFF. The CDR3 DNA sequence: TGCGCCAGCAGCTTGGGGTCGGGGGGGTACGGCAATGAGCAGTTCTTC. The V call is TRBV5-1, the J call TRBJ2-1; TRBD2 agrees at 8 bases. CDR1 is SGHRS, CDR2 YFSETQ, per germline. This CDR3 region has 16 residues. The V gene end was trimmed by 0 bases and the J gene end by 6 bases; junction bases not matched to a gene: 8.

This clonotype was seen just once. A single base separates this from a much larger clone, so it may be a read error. This rearrangement joins TRBV4-1 to TRBJ2-7; D possibly corresponds to TRBD1 (6 bases). The germline V gene encodes CDR1 MGHRA and CDR2 YSYEKL. The CDR3 covers 13 residues. Written as DNA, the CDR3 is TGCGCCAGCAGCCAAGTGGCCAGGGGTGAGCTGTACTTC. Translated, it gives CASSQVARGELYF.

In its sample, this clonotype was seen once. J is TRBJ2-1 and V is TRBV6-1, with D unresolved. Trimming took 1 base from V and 3 from J, leaving 10 bases between them. Germline V lookup: CDR1 MNHNS, CDR2 SASEGT. This CDR3 contains 15 residues. Here the CDR3 DNA reads TGTGCCAGCAGTGAAGGCCGACGTAACTACAATGAGCAGTTCTTC. Protein product: CASSEGRRNYNEQFF.

The chain links TRBV5-1 to TRBJ1-5, with D unresolved. Germline CDR1 and CDR2: SGHRS and YFSETQ. This CDR3 is built from 16 residues. The ends were cut back, 0 bases at V and 7 bases at J, with 17 bases in the middle. CDR3 nucleotide sequence: TGCGCCAGCAGCTTGGCGCGTGGTCTTAGCGAACAGCCCCAGCATTTT. This gives the protein CASSLARGLSEQPQHF.

Turning to this clonotype: A single base separates this from a much larger clone, so it may be a read error. The chain joins TRBV4-1 to TRBJ2-2; D might be TRBD2 (6 bases). This CDR3 has 15 amino acids. The V gene's germline CDR1 is MGHRA and CDR2 YSYEKL. This CDR3 reads CAGSQVSGVVGELFF. CDR3 DNA: TGCGCCGGCAGCCAAGTATCGGGAGTCGTCGGGGAGCTGTTTTTT.

This clonotype was detected ten times or more. This chain connects TRBV4-2 to TRBJ2-7; D call uncertain. Germline CDR1 and CDR2: LGHNA and YNFKEQ. CDR3 length: 15 residues. V was clipped by 2 bases and J by 3 bases, with 14 bases between them. The CDR3 protein is CASSQTRLRSYEQYF. The CDR3 DNA reads TGTGCCAGCAGCCAAACAAGACTGAGGAGCTACGAGCAGTACTTC.

This clonotype was seen more than once but under ten times. The CDR3 loop is CASSQVGDTQYF. CDR3 coding DNA: TGCGCCAGCAGCCAAGTCGGGGATACGCAGTATTTT. V usage is TRBV4-1 and J usage is TRBJ2-3; D remains unclear. Germline assignment: CDR1 MGHRA and CDR2 YSYEKL. The CDR3 sequence is 12 residues long. V was shortened by 1 base and J by 6 bases, with 5 bases between the two germline ends.

V is TRBV7-9 and J is TRBJ2-7, with D perhaps TRBD2 (6 bases). The CDR3 loop spans 14 amino acids. V shed 3 bases and J shed 4 bases, with 13 bases lying between them. Per germline, CDR1 SEHNR and CDR2 FQNEAQ (reference sequence). The CDR3: CASSFSGSIYEQYF. The CDR3 DNA reads TGTGCCAGCAGCTTCTCCGGGAGCATTTACGAGCAGTACTTC.

CDR3 DNA sequence: TGTGCCAGCAGCTTTGGGACTAGCGGGGCCTACGAGCAGTACTTC. Its translation is CASSFGTSGAYEQYF. This chain joins TRBV7-3 and TRBJ2-7; 13 nucleotides align to TRBD2. Germline V lookup: CDR1 SGHTA, CDR2 FQGTGA. The V and J ends lost 3 bases and 2 bases, in that order; junction bases with no gene match: 1. This CDR3 is built from 15 residues.

As regards this clonotype: A much larger clone differs by one base, so this may be a read error. The V and J genes are TRBV12-3 or TRBV12-4 and TRBJ1-1; D gene unclear. The CDR3 is 14 residues long. The CDR3 DNA reads TGTGCCAGCAGTTTTTTCGGCCTAAACACTGAAGCTTCCTTT. It codes for CASSFFGLNTEASF.

The rearrangement joins TRBV6-6 to TRBJ1-6; 7 bases are shared with TRBD1. After removal of 7 bases from V and 10 bases from J, the junction contained 1 base not matched to a gene. The CDR3 is 11 amino acids. Germline V gene lookup returns CDR1 MNHNY and CDR2 SVGAGI (reference sequence). The CDR3 DNA reads TGTGCCAGCACCAGGGGGTCACCCCTCCACTTT. Its translation: CASTRGSPLHF.

This clonotype was observed a handful of times. The chain joins TRBV5-1 to TRBJ1-4, with D possibly being TRBD1 (5 bases). The CDR3 loop spans 16 amino acids. V was clipped by 0 bases and J by 3 bases, with 12 bases between them. CDR1 and CDR2 (germline): SGHRS, YFSETQ. This CDR3 is CASSLGQHGANEKLFF. The DNA of the CDR3 is TGCGCCAGCAGCTTGGGACAGCATGGAGCTAATGAAAAACTGTTTTTT.

This clonotype was seen a few times. The chain is built from TRBV5-1 and TRBJ2-7; D gene uncertain. Looked up from germline, CDR1 is SGHRS and CDR2 is YFSETQ. With 0 bases removed from V and 0 bases from J, the gap between germline ends came to 7 bases. The CDR3 is made up of 14 amino acids. DNA for the CDR3: TGCGCCAGCAGCTTGGTCACCAGCTCCTACGAGCAGTACTTC. It yields the protein CASSLVTSSYEQYF.

The CDR3 DNA follows: TGCGCCAGCAGCGTACCTAAGGGCAGGGATCAGCCCCAGCATTTT. Translating gives CASSVPKGRDQPQHF. The chain joins TRBV5-1 to TRBJ1-5; the D gene is possibly TRBD1 (5 bases). Germline V gives CDR1 SGHRS, CDR2 YFSETQ. The CDR3 sequence is 15 residues long. V was shortened by 4 bases and J by 5 bases, with 16 bases between the two germline ends.